What follows describes a single TCR beta chain. The length of the CDR3 is 16 residues. V was clipped by 0 bases and J by 6 bases; unmatched bases: 2. CDR1 and CDR2 (germline): SGHNT, YYREEE (reference sequence). The sample originates from a study of blood T cell repertoires in COVID-19. As for the study in general: The study drew acute and convalescent COVID-19 samples from the United States, Italy and Spain. In each case, the material was cDNA or gDNA derived from T cells, B-cell-depleted T cells, or PBMCs.

Repertoires were generated with immunoSEQ multiplex PCR, while TCRdb's copy carries only in-frame clones and drops some. This sample has roughly 520,000 clones, with roughly 90% found just once. This chain links TRBV5-4 with TRBJ2-1; 14 bases are shared with TRBD2. The receptor's source is a woman between 35 and 50 years old who had recovered from COVID-19. Source material: PBMCs or T cells enriched from blood (not recorded which). CDR3 sequence (DNA): TGTGCCAGCAGCTTGGTGGGACTAGCGGGAGTCAATGAGCAGTTCTTC. Its protein is CASSLVGLAGVNEQFF.